This record covers a single TCR beta chain. The V gene lost 6 bases and the J gene lost 0 bases, with 8 bases spanning the gap. Germline CDR1 is MNHNS and CDR2 is SASEGT. The CDR3 spans 14 residues. This entry comes from a study of cytomegalovirus exposure and HLA in healthy donors. The PCR made use of 60 Vbeta and 13 Jbeta primers. Using immunoSEQ multiplex PCR, the repertoire was profiled, and TCRdb retains in-frame clones only, with some absent. Here the sample spans 200,000 or so clones, about 84% being singletons. The source is a human donor in good health. Source material: PBMCs. The rearrangement joins TRBV6-1 to TRBJ1-4; D remains ambiguous. This CDR3 is CASRLLPTNEKLFF. The CDR3 DNA sequence: TGTGCCAGCAGACTTCTCCCAACTAATGAAAAACTGTTTTTT.